Described below is a single T cell receptor beta chain sequence and its context. The antigen is undetermined. CDR3 size: 14 residues. Germline loops: CDR1 SNHLY, CDR2 FYNNEI. Between the trimmed V and J ends, which lost 7 bases and 0 bases, there was a span of 10 bases. These data are taken from a study of cytotoxic CD8 clonotypes in ibrutinib-treated CLL. Whole-study results and caveats: Public clonotypes occurred uncommonly; on treatment, they contracted or remained stable.

Sequencing used immunoSEQ multiplex PCR; TCRdb keeps in-frame clones, though not all of them. The repertoire consists of hundreds of thousands of clones, with about three quarters occurring once and the leading ten covering approximately 15%. The sequence came from a human donor with chronic lymphocytic leukemia. The material was PBMCs, obtained after 24 months of ibrutinib treatment. The chain links TRBV2 to TRBJ1-3; no reliable D call. DNA of the CDR3: TGTGCCAGCACCTTGGACCCCTCTGGAAACACCATATATTTT. Translated, it gives CASTLDPSGNTIYF.